This TCR beta chain was sequenced for a study of blood T cell repertoires in COVID-19. Study as a whole: The samples span acute and convalescent COVID-19 from the United States, Italy and Spain. Sample material is recorded as cDNA or gDNA derived from T cells, B-cell-depleted T cells, or PBMCs.

Original processing methods: It was from reference gene primer amplification that nucleated cell counts were estimated. Clones were sequenced by immunoSEQ multiplex PCR, and TCRdb holds only the in-frame ones, with some missing. That table gives V, J and clone size, and the DNA gave D and trimming. The data contain approximately 480,000 clones, roughly 89% of them singletons. The CDR3 loop spans 15 amino acids. Germline lookup yields CDR1 SGHRS and CDR2 YFSETQ. V was clipped by 2 bases and J by 0 bases, with 11 bases between them. This clonotype was obtained from a young man with COVID-19, enrolled during active disease. V gene TRBV5-1 combines with J gene TRBJ1-1; the D is unclear. Sequencing used peripheral blood. CDR3: CASSLRTDMNTEAFF. The CDR3 DNA reads TGCGCCAGCAGCTTAAGAACTGATATGAACACTGAAGCTTTCTTT.